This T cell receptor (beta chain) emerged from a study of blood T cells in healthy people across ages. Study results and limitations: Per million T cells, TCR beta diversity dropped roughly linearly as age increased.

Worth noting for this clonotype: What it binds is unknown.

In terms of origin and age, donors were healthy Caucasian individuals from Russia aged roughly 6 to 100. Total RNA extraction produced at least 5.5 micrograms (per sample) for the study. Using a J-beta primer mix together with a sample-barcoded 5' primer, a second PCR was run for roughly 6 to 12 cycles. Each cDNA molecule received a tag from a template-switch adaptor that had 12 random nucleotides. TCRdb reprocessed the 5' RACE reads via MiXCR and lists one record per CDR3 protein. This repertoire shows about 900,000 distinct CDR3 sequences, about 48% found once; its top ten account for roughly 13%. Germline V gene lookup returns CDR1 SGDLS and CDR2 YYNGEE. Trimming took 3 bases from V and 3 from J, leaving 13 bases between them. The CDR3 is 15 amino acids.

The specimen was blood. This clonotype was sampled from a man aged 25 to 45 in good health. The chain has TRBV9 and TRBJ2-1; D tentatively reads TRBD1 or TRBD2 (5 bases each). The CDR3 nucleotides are TGTGCCAGCAGCGCCACCGGGACCAACTACAATGAGCAGTTCTTC. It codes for CASSATGTNYNEQFF.